This T cell receptor (beta chain) was obtained from a study of CD8 T cells in ankylosing spondylitis. Points from the study as a whole: One TCR beta motif, made up of under ten highly homologous variants, appeared characteristic of ankylosing spondylitis blood.

5'-RACE, quantitative and with molecular barcodes, yielded the TCR beta libraries. TCRdb used MiXCR to reprocess the 5' RACE reads, holding one entry per CDR3 protein. The data contain approximately 500,000 distinct CDR3 sequences, about 12% of them singletons. The CDR3 sequence is 13 residues long. Trimming cost V 7 bases and J 0 bases; bases outside gene matches: 3. From germline, CDR1 is SQVTM and CDR2 ANQGSEA. For this clonotype: Its antigen remains unidentified.

This sequence joins TRBV29-1 and TRBJ1-1; 9 bases agree with TRBD1. The sequence derives from a male donor with ankylosing spondylitis. What was sequenced was blood, either unsorted or a sorted T cell fraction (not recorded which). As DNA, the CDR3 is TGCAGCGGGGACAGGGAAATGAACACTGAAGCTTTCTTT. Translation: CSGDREMNTEAFF. Variable domain in full (rest from reference TRBV29-1 and TRBJ1-1): SAVISQKPSRDICQRGTSLTIQCQVDSQVTMMFWYRQQPGQSLTLIATANQGSEATYESGFVIDKFPISRPNLTFSTLTVSNMSPEDSSIYLCSGDREMNTEAFFGQGTRLTVV.